The 11 T cell receptor beta chains reported below all come from one sample, sequenced in a study of cytomegalovirus exposure and HLA in healthy donors. The PCR contained 60 Vbeta and 13 Jbeta primers. TCRdb's table, derived via immunoSEQ multiplex PCR, lists solely in-frame clones and lacks some. This sample yields about 180,000 clones, of which around 75% are seen a single time; approximately 2.3% belongs to the top ten. The source material was PBMCs. These receptors all come from a female donor in good health and CMV-seronegative.

This chain uses TRBV7-9 with TRBJ1-1, with 7 bases aligning to TRBD1. V shed 1 base and J 5 bases; nucleotides not matched to a gene: 7. Per the germline V gene, CDR1 is SEHNR and CDR2 is FQNEAQ (reference sequence). The CDR3 runs 15 residues. The CDR3 loop reads CASSLGVRGLTEAFF. The CDR3 bases are TGTGCCAGCAGCTTAGGGGTCAGGGGGTTGACTGAAGCTTTCTTT.

V is TRBV9 and J is TRBJ2-2; TRBD2 matches 8 bases. The CDR3 contains 16 residues. The germline V gene has CDR1 SGDLS and CDR2 YYNGEE. V lost 3 bases and J lost 2; bases outside the gene matches: 6. CDR3 in amino acids: CASSASGGANTGELFF. The CDR3 DNA reads TGTGCCAGCAGCGCGAGCGGGGGCGCCAACACCGGGGAGCTGTTTTTT. The whole variable domain, remainder taken from reference TRBV9 and TRBJ2-2, is DSGVTQTPKHLITATGQRVTLRCSPRSGDLSVYWYQQSLDQGLQFLIQYYNGEERAKGNILERFSAQQFPDLHSELNLSSLELGDSALYFCASSASGGANTGELFFGEGSRLTVL.

The rearrangement joins TRBV7-9 to TRBJ1-2; D gene unclear. Germline V CDR1 and CDR2: SEHNR, FQNEAQ (reference sequence). The CDR3 covers 14 residues. V lost 2 bases, J lost 2 bases, and 9 bases lay in between. The CDR3 here is CASSLNTENYGYTF. The CDR3 bases are TGTGCCAGCAGCTTAAATACGGAGAACTATGGCTACACCTTC.

V usage is TRBV2 and J usage is TRBJ2-3; TRBD2 agrees at 12 bases. From germline, CDR1 is SNHLY and CDR2 FYNNEI. J was trimmed by 2 bases and V by 0 bases; bases with no gene match: 6. The CDR3 length is 18 residues. CDR3 loop: CASSEARLAGVPTDTQYF. In nucleotides, the CDR3 is TGTGCCAGCAGTGAAGCGAGACTAGCGGGAGTTCCCACAGATACGCAGTATTTT.

This sequence joins TRBV27 and TRBJ2-5; 9 bases agree with TRBD1. CDR3 length: 14 amino acids. The germline V gene encodes CDR1 MNHEY and CDR2 SMNVEV (reference sequence). V lost 5 bases and J lost 5; bases outside the gene matches: 6. The CDR3 sequence is CASSHRGPRETQYF. Here the CDR3 DNA reads TGTGCCAGCAGTCACAGGGGGCCGAGGGAGACCCAGTACTTC.

The chain has TRBV4-1 and TRBJ2-2; 7 positions agree with TRBD2. V lost 0 bases, J lost 6 bases, and 7 bases stayed unmatched. Germline lookup yields CDR1 MGHRA and CDR2 YSYEKL. CDR3 length: 16 residues. DNA for the CDR3: TGCGCCAGCAGCCAAGATCCTGGAGGGAGGGCCGGGGAGCTGTTTTTT. Encoded protein: CASSQDPGGRAGELFF.

This clone is a singleton in its sample. DNA for the CDR3: TGTGCCAGCAGCACCAGTCCCGCAAACGAGCAGTACTTC. Its protein product is CASSTSPANEQYF. This rearrangement joins TRBV9 to TRBJ2-7; D ambiguous. Between the trimmed V and J ends, which lost 4 bases and 5 bases, there was a span of 13 bases. The CDR3 is made up of 13 amino acids. Germline CDR1 SGDLS, CDR2 YYNGEE.

The chain is built from TRBV4-2 and TRBJ2-3, with a possible D match to TRBD2 (6 bases). This CDR3 spans 16 amino acids. From germline, CDR1 is LGHNA and CDR2 YNFKEQ. The V end lost 6 bases, the J end lost 2 bases, and 18 bases lay between the germline ends. CDR3 loop: CASSLGEAGLTDTQYF. The CDR3 DNA is TGTGCCAGCAGTTTAGGGGAGGCAGGCCTCACAGATACGCAGTATTTT.

This clone was picked up a small number of times. The rearrangement joins TRBV11-2 to TRBJ2-3; 10 bases map to TRBD2. The germline V gene has CDR1 SGHAT and CDR2 FQNNGV. The CDR3 runs 15 residues. V was clipped by 6 bases and J by 2 bases; unmatched bases: 5. CDR3 amino acids: CASSSSGGFTDTQYF. In nucleotides, the CDR3 is TGTGCCAGCAGTTCTAGCGGGGGATTCACAGATACGCAGTATTTT. Full variable domain (rest looked up from reference TRBV11-2 and TRBJ2-3): EAGVAQSPRYKIIEKRQSVAFWCNPISGHATLYWYQQILGQGPKLLIQFQNNGVVDDSQLPKDRFSAERLKGVDSTLKIQPAKLEDSAVYLCASSSSGGFTDTQYFGPGTRLTVL.

The rearrangement joins TRBV27 to TRBJ2-5, with D possibly being TRBD2 (6 bases). This CDR3 comprises 19 residues. The V end lost 5 bases, the J end lost 5 bases, and 30 bases lay between the germline ends. Germline loops: CDR1 MNHEY, CDR2 SMNVEV (reference sequence). Here the CDR3 reads CASSPKRTPGPGRGETQYF. CDR3 in DNA: TGTGCCAGCAGTCCAAAGCGTACCCCGGGACCCGGGCGGGGCGAGACCCAGTACTTC.

The chain uses TRBV7-3 and TRBJ2-2, with 7 bases that match TRBD2. The trim removed 1 base at V and 8 bases at J, leaving 13 bases unmatched. This CDR3 has 17 residues. The germline gives CDR1 SGHTA, CDR2 FQGTGA. The DNA for the CDR3 is TGTGCCAGCAGCTTAAATCGGGGGGACCTCTTGGGAGGGGAGCTGTTTTTT. Protein sequence: CASSLNRGDLLGGELFF.